This T cell receptor (beta chain) stems from a study of blood T cell repertoires in COVID-19 (dated by TCRdb to 2020 to 2022). Notes on the research overall: The collaborator samples originated in the United States, Italy and Spain and spanned the acute and convalescent phases of COVID-19. Deeply sampled blood TCRbeta repertoires from subjects exposed to, actively infected with, or recovered from COVID-19 were included in the dataset. Samples came from the ongoing ImmuneRACE study (first 160 participants) plus 1,254 subjects from 6 global collaborators. Sample metadata almost always included a de-identified subject ID, COVID-19 status, age in years and sex. The repertoires were released in a freely available public database meant as a resource for research on the immune response to SARS-CoV-2. HLA class I and class II types, where available, came from metadata supplied by the sample provider rather than from assay-based typing. The material from the prospective study consisted of cDNA or gDNA derived from T cells, B-cell-depleted T cells, or PBMCs. Overall results and qualifications from the work: How much clinical and demographic metadata was included differed by source and by participant, and the metadata was provided uncurated.

TCRbeta CDR3 regions were amplified from genomic DNA using the immunoSEQ Assay, a bias-controlled multiplex PCR. The paper's processing steps were these. Within the assay, amplification of reference gene primers was used to estimate how many nucleated cells each sample contained. To quantify the absolute abundance of each unique TCRbeta CDR3 rearrangement, sequence reads were collapsed and filtered. For each sample, productive Simpson clonality was calculated as the square root of Simpson's diversity index across productive rearrangements. Imported from immuneACCESS, the table was reduced by TCRdb to in-frame sequences with V and J called. These copies leave out some clones; in studies compared against another copy, an unresolved V gene accounts for under half, and the cause of the remainder is not known. The V and J calls and clone size come from that table; D and trimming were worked out from the DNA. The sample table contains just over 250,000 clones; only one count was recorded for more than 85% of them. Of the sample, about 2.5% falls within the top ten clones.

Looking up the germline V gene yields CDR1 SGHAT and CDR2 FQNNGV. The CDR3 numbers 15 residues from cysteine through phenylalanine. This entry keeps only the CDR3 DNA: 45 bases, framed from base 1. In Seattle, one collaborating source enrolled patients while the infection was active and tracked those patients longitudinally over the course of disease. Each collaborating institution followed its own protocols to collect whole blood in K2EDTA tubes. For TCRbeta analysis, collaborator samples were shipped as frozen whole blood, as isolated PBMCs, or as DNA extracted from either sample type. To note about this clone: The specificity of this receptor is unknown. At one end, the junction sequence differs from germline, possibly due to a read error.

The rearranged chain carries TRBV11-2 and TRBJ2-3, with 10 bases in between that match TRBD2. The source is a person aged 18-29 years with COVID-19, enrolled during active disease. Sequenced: peripheral blood. At the DNA level, the sequence is TGTGCCAGCACCTTAGCGGGAGGAGGGACAGATACGCAGTATTTT. The resulting protein is CASTLAGGGTDTQYF.